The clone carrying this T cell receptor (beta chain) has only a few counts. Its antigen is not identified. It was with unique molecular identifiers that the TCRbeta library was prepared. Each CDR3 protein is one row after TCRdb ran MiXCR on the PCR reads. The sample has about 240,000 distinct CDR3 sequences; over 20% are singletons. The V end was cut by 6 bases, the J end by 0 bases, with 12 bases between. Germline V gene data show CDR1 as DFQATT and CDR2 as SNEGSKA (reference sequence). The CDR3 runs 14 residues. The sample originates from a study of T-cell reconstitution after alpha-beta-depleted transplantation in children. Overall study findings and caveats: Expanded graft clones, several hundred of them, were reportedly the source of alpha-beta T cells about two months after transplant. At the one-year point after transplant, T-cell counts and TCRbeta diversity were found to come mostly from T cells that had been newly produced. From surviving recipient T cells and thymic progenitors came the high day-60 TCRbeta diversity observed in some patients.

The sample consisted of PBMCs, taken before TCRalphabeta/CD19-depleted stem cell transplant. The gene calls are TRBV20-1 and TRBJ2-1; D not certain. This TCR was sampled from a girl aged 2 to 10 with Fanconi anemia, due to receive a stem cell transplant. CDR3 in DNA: TGCAGTGCCCAAGTTTGGGGCTCCTACAATGAGCAGTTCTTC. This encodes CSAQVWGSYNEQFF.